Listed below are T cell receptor beta chains from one sample, sequenced in a study of neoadjuvant nivolumab and ipilimumab in lung cancer. Assay used: immunoSEQ multiplex PCR; TCRdb lists only in-frame clones, some missing. The repertoire has 8,500 to 10,000 clones, around 82% of them found once; the top ten carry roughly 8%. The sequencing here drew on tumor tissue, taken after neoadjuvant nivolumab, alone or with ipilimumab, at or shortly before surgery. Source of these receptors: an adult with non-small cell lung cancer. CDR3s include the opening cysteine and the closing phenylalanine or tryptophan. D genes are given only for firm matches. Clone size is given for some rows only: seen once, a few or many times, or a class if the clone is expanded.

j_call d_call v_call clone_size cdr3_nt cdr3_aa
TRBJ2-3 TRBD2 TRBV25-1 . TGTGCCAGCAGTGAATGGACTAGCATGCCAGATACGCAGTATTTT CASSEWTSMPDTQYF
TRBJ2-5 TRBD1 TRBV11-2 . TGTGCCAGCAGCTTAGCTACAGGGGTAGAGACCCAGTACTTC CASSLATGVETQYF
TRBJ2-7 TRBD2 TRBV11-2 . TGTGCCAGCAGCTTAGATGTATCCGGGAGGCACACCTACGAGCAGTACTTC CASSLDVSGRHTYEQYF
TRBJ2-7 TRBD1 TRBV18 . TGTGCCAGCTCACGGATTCCAGGGGGCTGGGACGAGCAGTACTTC CASSRIPGGWDEQYF
TRBJ2-7 TRBD1 TRBV27 . TGTGCCAGCAGTCGGGACAGGCGGTCCGAGCAGTACTTC CASSRDRRSEQYF
TRBJ2-6 . TRBV10-3 . TGTGCCATCAGTGAGTCGGCTGGGGCCAACGTCCTGACTTTC CAISESAGANVLTF
TRBJ2-1 TRBD2 TRBV4-1 . TGCGCCAGCAGGCAGGGACTAGCGGGGGACAATGAGCAGTTCTTC CASRQGLAGDNEQFF
TRBJ2-2 . TRBV11-2 . TGTGCCAGCAGTTACCCCGGGGAGCTGTTTTTT CASSYPGELFF
TRBJ1-2 TRBD1 TRBV18 . TGTGCCAGCTCACCAGACAGGGAAGATGGCTACACCTTC CASSPDREDGYTF
TRBJ2-7 . TRBV5-4 . TGTGCCAGCAGCTTGATTGGGGGTTACGAGCAGTACTTC CASSLIGGYEQYF
TRBJ2-1 . TRBV5-6 . TGTGCCAGCAGCTTGGGGTGGGTTCTCGACCCTCGAGGCAATGAGCAGTTCTTC CASSLGWVLDPRGNEQFF
TRBJ2-2 TRBD1 TRBV2 . TGTGCCAGCAGTGAAGGACAGGGTTTTTACACCGGGGAGCTGTTTTTT CASSEGQGFYTGELFF
TRBJ2-5 TRBD1 TRBV11-2 . TGTGCCAGCAGCTTAGGTCAGGGGGTCATAGGGGAGACCCAGTACTTC CASSLGQGVIGETQYF
TRBJ2-1 . TRBV5-1 . TGCGCCAGCAGCTTGGGTACCGGGCCTCGTCACAATGAGCAGTTCTTC CASSLGTGPRHNEQFF
TRBJ2-6 . TRBV5-1 . TGCGCCAGCGCCCTAGGAGGCTCTGGGGCCAACGTCCTGACTTTC CASALGGSGANVLTF
TRBJ2-1 . TRBV7-7 once TGTGCCAGCAGCTTAGAACAGGGCGATGAGCAGTTCTTC CASSLEQGDEQFF
TRBJ2-1 TRBD1 TRBV5-1 few TGCGCCAGCAGCTCAGGTACAGGGGCGGGCGATGAGCAGTTCTTC CASSSGTGAGDEQFF
TRBJ1-3 . TRBV5-1 . TGCGCCAGCAGGCGGGGGGAGTCTGGAAACACCATATATTTT CASRRGESGNTIYF
TRBJ1-2 TRBD1 TRBV7-9 . TGTGCCAGCAGCTTAGGGCCAGGGGGCATATATGGCTACACCTTC CASSLGPGGIYGYTF
TRBJ2-4 . TRBV27 . TGTGCCAGCAGTTTATCGGCCAAAAACATTCAGTACTTC CASSLSAKNIQYF
TRBJ1-2 TRBD1 TRBV28 once TGTGCCAGCAGACCTGTAGGACAGGGTCTTGGCTACACCTTC CASRPVGQGLGYTF
TRBJ1-1 . TRBV6-1 . TGTGCCAGCAGTGAAGCTTACAGAAACACTGAAGCTTTCTTT CASSEAYRNTEAFF
TRBJ2-1 . TRBV11-2 . TGTGCCAGCAGCCAACTAGTGATCCATGAGCAGTTCTTC CASSQLVIHEQFF
TRBJ2-5 TRBD2 TRBV5-1 . TGCGCCAGCAGCCCCCAGGGCGGGGGGGTGGAGACCCAGTACTTC CASSPQGGGVETQYF
TRBJ1-2 . TRBV5-1 . TGCGCCAGCAGCTCTACAGGGCTCCGAGGCTATGGCTACACCTTC CASSSTGLRGYGYTF
TRBJ2-7 . TRBV5-1 . TGCGCCAGCAGCTTGGAAAGGGCCGACGAGCAGTACTTC CASSLERADEQYF
TRBJ2-1 TRBD1 TRBV18 . TGTGCCAGCTCACTCGGACAGGGGGGGTCCTACAATGAGCAGTTCTTC CASSLGQGGSYNEQFF
TRBJ1-6 TRBD1 TRBV6-4 . TGTGCCAGCAGTGAAGACAGGGCTTCACCCCTCCACTTT CASSEDRASPLHF
TRBJ2-3 . TRBV29-1 . TGCAGCGTTCTGCAGAATCCAGATACGCAGTATTTT CSVLQNPDTQYF